The 28 T cell receptor beta chains listed next were all sequenced from one sample in a study of cytomegalovirus exposure and HLA in healthy donors. In the PCR, 60 Vbeta and 13 Jbeta primers were used. TCRdb's table, derived via immunoSEQ multiplex PCR, lists solely in-frame clones and lacks some. Of approximately 150,000 clones detected, around 77% appear once; the ten largest clones hold more than 3.5%. The sequenced sample consisted of PBMCs. Every receptor here comes from a man under 40 in good health and CMV-seropositive.

The V call is TRBV4-1, the J call TRBJ2-7; TRBD2 aligns across 8 bases. From germline, CDR1 is MGHRA and CDR2 YSYEKL. The length of the CDR3 is 16 residues. J gave up 3 bases and V 0 bases, and 7 bases lay outside the gene matches. The DNA for the CDR3 is TGCGCCAGCAGCCAAGATCAGGCTAGCGGGCTCTACGAGCAGTACTTC. It encodes CASSQDQASGLYEQYF.

The V call is TRBV29-1, the J call TRBJ2-7, with unresolved D. Trimming cost V 0 bases and J 0 bases, with 15 bases left between them. From germline, CDR1 is SQVTM and CDR2 ANQGSEA. The CDR3 contains 16 residues. CDR3 coding DNA: TGCAGCGTTGAAGATCGAGGCACCAGAAACTCCTACGAGCAGTACTTC. This gives the protein CSVEDRGTRNSYEQYF.

This sequence joins TRBV5-1 and TRBJ2-2; D remains ambiguous. This CDR3 is built from 15 residues. V was clipped by 4 bases and J by 0 bases, with 10 bases between them. Germline CDR1 SGHRS, CDR2 YFSETQ. The CDR3 spells CASSLQDANTGELFF. The CDR3, as DNA: TGCGCCAGCAGCCTCCAGGATGCGAACACCGGGGAGCTGTTTTTT.

The rearrangement joins TRBV5-1 to TRBJ1-4; 7 nucleotides agree with TRBD1. The germline V gene encodes CDR1 SGHRS and CDR2 YFSETQ. This CDR3 spans 15 amino acids. After removal of 5 bases from V and 5 bases from J, the junction contained 9 bases not matched to a gene. The DNA of the CDR3 is TGCGCCAGCAGTTTAGGACAGGCCCAAAATGAAAAACTGTTTTTT. Residues: CASSLGQAQNEKLFF.

The chain employs TRBV5-6 and TRBJ2-7, with 10 bases lining up with TRBD1. Unmatched junction bases numbered 7, after V lost 3 bases and J lost 7 bases. CDR1 SGHDT and CDR2 YYEEEE come from the germline V gene. The CDR3 covers 14 residues. This CDR3 is CASSSGTGVEEQYF. CDR3 bases: TGTGCCAGCAGCTCCGGGACAGGGGTCGAAGAGCAGTACTTC. The whole variable domain, remainder taken from reference TRBV5-6 and TRBJ2-7, is DAGVTQSPTHLIKTRGQQVTLRCSPKSGHDTVSWYQQALGQGPQFIFQYYEEEERQRGNFPDRFSGHQFPNYSSELNVNALLLGDSALYLCASSSGTGVEEQYFGPGTRLTVT.

This chain connects TRBV5-1 to TRBJ2-7, with a possible D match to TRBD2 (5 bases). The V end was cut by 4 bases, the J end by 0 bases, with 14 bases between. CDR3 size: 15 residues. Germline values: CDR1 SGHRS, CDR2 YFSETQ. The CDR3 reads CASSPGVGNSYEQYF. The DNA of the CDR3 is TGCGCCAGCAGCCCTGGGGTCGGGAACTCCTACGAGCAGTACTTC. The complete variable domain, with remaining parts taken from reference TRBV5-1 and TRBJ2-7, reads KAGVTQTPRYLIKTRGQQVTLSCSPISGHRSVSWYQQTPGQGLQFLFEYFSETQRNKGNFPGRFSGRQFSNSRSEMNVSTLELGDSALYLCASSPGVGNSYEQYFGPGTRLTVT.

The V gene is TRBV7-2, the J gene TRBJ1-1, with D possibly matching TRBD1 (6 bases). Germline V gives CDR1 SGHTA, CDR2 FQGNSA. V lost 5 bases and J 3 bases, leaving 13 bases between the germline ends. This CDR3 has 14 amino acids. The CDR3 coding sequence is TGTGCCAGCAGCCAGCAGGGGTTTTACACTGAAGCTTTCTTT. Amino acids: CASSQQGFYTEAFF.

Notes on this clone: At one of its ends the junction is not consistent with the germline gene, which may arise from a read error. The genes are TRBV29-1 and TRBJ1-3; D is unresolved. CDR3 length: 14 residues. From germline, CDR1 is SQVTM and CDR2 ANQGSEA. The CDR3: CSVEFRFSENTIYF. CDR3 sequence (DNA): TGCAGCGTTGAATTCAGGTTCTCTGAAAACACCATATATTTT. Based on the CDR3 plus reference TRBV29-1 and TRBJ1-3, the full variable domain is SAVISQKPSRDICQRGTSLTIQCQVDSQVTMMFWYRQQPGQSLTLIATANQGSEATYESGFVIDKFPISRPNLTFSTLTVSNMSPEDSSIYLCSVEFRFSENTIYFGEGSWLTVV.

DNA of the CDR3: TGTGCCAGCACACAGGGACGCAACACCGGGGAGCTGTTTTTT. This gives the protein CASTQGRNTGELFF. The chain uses TRBV2 and TRBJ2-2, with D perhaps matching TRBD1 (6 bases). This CDR3 has 14 amino acids. CDR1 SNHLY and CDR2 FYNNEI come from the germline V gene. The germline V and J ends were trimmed by 7 bases and 2 bases, with 11 bases remaining between them.

The chain uses TRBV27 and TRBJ1-2; D is possibly TRBD1 (5 bases). The germline CDR1 and CDR2 sequences are MNHEY and SMNVEV (reference sequence). The ends were cut back, 2 bases at V and 2 bases at J, with 21 bases in the middle. The CDR3 runs to 18 residues. The CDR3 loop reads CASSLRGLSRTKNYGYTF. The CDR3 DNA reads TGTGCCAGCAGTTTACGGGGGTTATCACGGACTAAGAACTATGGCTACACCTTC.

Of note for this clone: Its ends do not fully match the called genes, so a read error is possible. The chain links TRBV11-2 to TRBJ1-3; 8 nucleotides align to TRBD1. From germline, CDR1 is SGHAT and CDR2 FQNNGV. The CDR3 spans 15 residues. The CDR3 loop is CASSLDRGAGNTIYF. CDR3 in DNA: TGTGCCAGCAGCCTAGACAGGGGAGCCGGAAACACCATATATTTT.

The CDR3, as DNA: TGCGCCAGCAGCTTGTTAGGACAGGGGGGTGAAAAACTGTTTTTT. This encodes CASSLLGQGGEKLFF. V and J are TRBV5-1 and TRBJ1-4; 10 bases align to TRBD1. This CDR3 spans 15 amino acids. V gave up 1 base and J gave up 7 bases; unmatched junction bases: 4. CDR1 and CDR2 from the germline V gene are SGHRS and YFSETQ.

The V call is TRBV28, the J call TRBJ2-5, with 9 bases fitting TRBD2. The CDR3 is 16 residues long. Per germline, CDR1 MDHEN and CDR2 SYDVKM. V lost 0 bases to trimming and J lost 4 bases; unmatched junction nucleotides: 6. The DNA for the CDR3 is TGTGCCAGCAGTTTATGGGCGGGGGGGTTACGAGAGACCCAGTACTTC. This codes for CASSLWAGGLRETQYF.

This chain links TRBV5-1 with TRBJ2-7; 12 bases map to TRBD1. Germline V gives CDR1 SGHRS, CDR2 YFSETQ. The CDR3 consists of 15 residues. Trimming at V came to 4 bases and at J to 6 bases, leaving 8 bases not matched to a gene. For the CDR3, the DNA is TGCGCCAGCAGCAACTCCGGGACAGGGGGCCTCGAGCAGTACTTC. Translation: CASSNSGTGGLEQYF.

V gene TRBV5-1 combines with J gene TRBJ2-7; D unresolved. Germline CDR1 reads SGHRS; CDR2 reads YFSETQ. V was trimmed by 2 bases and J by 9 bases, leaving 12 bases between them. This CDR3 has 12 residues. CDR3 DNA sequence: TGCGCCAGCAGCTTTAACATGCCCCCGCAGTACTTC. It is translated as CASSFNMPPQYF.

With regard to this clone: The germline gene is not matched at one end of the junction; a read error may be the cause. The CDR3 DNA follows: TGTGCCAGCAGCACCGGACACCACACTGAAGCTTCCTTT. This gives the protein CASSTGHHTEASF. V usage is TRBV7-6 and J usage is TRBJ1-1; D possibly corresponds to TRBD1 (5 bases). CDR1 and CDR2 from the germline V gene are SGHVS and FNYEAQ. The CDR3 has 13 residues.

This rearrangement joins TRBV2 to TRBJ1-2; unclear D gene. The V gene lost 4 bases and the J gene lost 8 bases, with 11 bases spanning the gap. Looked up from germline, CDR1 is SNHLY and CDR2 is FYNNEI. The CDR3 is 12 residues long. The CDR3 protein is CASSVVGIGYTF. The CDR3 region has the DNA TGTGCCAGCAGTGTGGTCGGGATAGGCTACACCTTC.

The V and J genes are TRBV28 and TRBJ1-5; a weak D match, TRBD1 (6 bases). CDR3 length: 16 amino acids. Germline V gives CDR1 MDHEN, CDR2 SYDVKM. V was trimmed by 2 bases and J by 7 bases, leaving 18 bases between them. The CDR3 protein is CASSLGPGGAGQPQHF. The CDR3 bases are TGTGCCAGCAGTTTAGGCCCGGGGGGGGCAGGACAGCCCCAGCATTTT.

V and J are TRBV28 and TRBJ2-5, with 10 bases identical to TRBD1. With 5 bases clipped from V and 5 bases from J, the junction kept 5 bases outside the gene matches. The CDR3 sequence is 14 residues long. Germline-derived CDR1 and CDR2 are MDHEN and SYDVKM. The chain's CDR3 is CASSRDRGRETQYF. The CDR3 nucleotides read TGTGCCAGCAGTCGGGACAGGGGACGTGAGACCCAGTACTTC.

This sequence joins TRBV28 and TRBJ2-3, with D possibly matching TRBD1 (5 bases). The CDR3 is 12 amino acids. From germline, CDR1 is MDHEN and CDR2 SYDVKM. The V end lost 6 bases, the J end lost 12 bases, and 16 bases lay between the germline ends. The CDR3 DNA reads TGTGCCAGCAGAACTACAAAAGGGGCACAGTATTTT. It codes for CASRTTKGAQYF. Full variable domain (rest looked up from reference TRBV28 and TRBJ2-3): DVKVTQSSRYLVKRTGEKVFLECVQDMDHENMFWYRQDPGLGLRLIYFSYDVKMKEKGDIPEGYSVSREKKERFSLILESASTNQTSMYLCASRTTKGAQYFGPGTRLTVL.

J is TRBJ2-1 and V is TRBV10-3; 7 bases fit TRBD2. V dropped 2 bases and J dropped 2; count of bases not matched to a gene: 6. The length of the CDR3 is 16 residues. Germline CDR1 is ENHRY and CDR2 is SYGVKD. The CDR3 is CAISETIGLAYNEQFF. The CDR3 DNA is TGTGCCATCAGTGAGACGATCGGACTAGCCTACAATGAGCAGTTCTTC.

The chain combines TRBV5-1 with TRBJ2-7; 7 positions agree with TRBD1. CDR3 length equals 16 residues. CDR1 is SGHRS, CDR2 YFSETQ, per germline. V gave up 2 bases and J gave up 0 bases; unmatched junction bases: 8. The CDR3: CASSLIRDSDSYEQYF. Here the CDR3 DNA reads TGCGCCAGCAGCTTAATCCGGGACAGCGACTCCTACGAGCAGTACTTC. Combining the CDR3 with reference TRBV5-1 and TRBJ2-7 gives the whole variable domain KAGVTQTPRYLIKTRGQQVTLSCSPISGHRSVSWYQQTPGQGLQFLFEYFSETQRNKGNFPGRFSGRQFSNSRSEMNVSTLELGDSALYLCASSLIRDSDSYEQYFGPGTRLTVT.

This chain links TRBV28 with TRBJ1-4; the match to TRBD1 covers 8 bases. The CDR3 is 15 amino acids. The J segment lost 2 bases and the V segment lost 4 bases, leaving 3 bases of the junction unmatched. Germline V CDR1 and CDR2: MDHEN, SYDVKM. The CDR3 DNA reads as TGTGCCAGCAGTTCACGACAGGGGACTAATGAAAAACTGTTTTTT. It specifies CASSSRQGTNEKLFF.

This chain links TRBV5-1 with TRBJ1-6; 7 bases are shared with TRBD1. The CDR3 is 17 amino acids. Per germline, CDR1 SGHRS and CDR2 YFSETQ. V was clipped by 0 bases and J by 0 bases; unmatched bases: 3. This chain's CDR3 is CASSLDRGSSYNSPLHF. Here the CDR3 DNA reads TGCGCCAGCAGCTTGGACAGGGGTAGCTCCTATAATTCACCCCTCCACTTT.

The genes are TRBV4-1 and TRBJ2-3; D not resolved. Trimming removed 2 bases at V and 4 bases at J, with 4 bases between. The CDR3 length is 12 residues. The germline V gene has CDR1 MGHRA and CDR2 YSYEKL. The CDR3 loop is CASSQTADTQYF. DNA of the CDR3: TGCGCCAGCAGCCAAACAGCAGATACGCAGTATTTT.

The rearrangement uses TRBV30 and TRBJ2-1; D may be TRBD1 (5 bases). The CDR3 covers 13 residues. The V gene lost 0 bases and the J gene lost 10 bases, with 13 bases spanning the gap. Germline values: CDR1 GTSNPN, CDR2 SVGIG (reference sequence). CDR3 DNA: TGTGCCTGGAGTGTCACAGGCCGGTGGGAGCAGTTCTTC. It translates to CAWSVTGRWEQFF.

The CDR3 region has the DNA TGTGCCAGCAGCGTTCGGGACTACCACAATGAGCAGTTCTTC. This encodes CASSVRDYHNEQFF. The chain has TRBV9 and TRBJ2-1; 7 bases are a match to TRBD2. Germline V gene data show CDR1 as SGDLS and CDR2 as YYNGEE. The CDR3 contains 14 residues. The trim removed 2 bases at V and 5 bases at J, leaving 4 bases unmatched.

This clone has only a few counts. V is TRBV11-1 and J is TRBJ2-1; 7 nucleotides match TRBD2. Trimming cost V 0 bases and J 6 bases; bases outside gene matches: 8. The CDR3 extends over 16 amino acids. Germline loops: CDR1 SGHAT, CDR2 FQDESV (reference sequence). The CDR3 nucleotides are TGTGCCAGCAGCTTAGCGACCCGGGACTATAGCAATGAGCAGTTCTTC. It translates to CASSLATRDYSNEQFF.